This T cell receptor beta chain was sequenced in a study of T cell responses to AZD1222 COVID-19 vaccine. This table comes from immunoSEQ multiplex PCR, and its TCRdb copy is limited to in-frame clones, with some not included. Here the sample spans 110,000 or so clones, about 86% being singletons. The sequence came from an adult who received the AZD1222 COVID-19 vaccine. Source: peripheral blood, taken 28 days after the second AZD1222 dose.

CDR3 region: CASSQGGPRLAGELFF. In DNA form, the CDR3 reads TGTGCCAGCAGCCAAGGGGGTCCCCGTTTGGCCGGGGAGCTGTTTTTT. The chain joins TRBV14 to TRBJ2-2; D is undetermined. The V end lost 1 base, the J end lost 6 bases, and 15 bases lay between the germline ends. The CDR3 is 16 residues long. From germline, CDR1 is SGHDN and CDR2 FVKESK.